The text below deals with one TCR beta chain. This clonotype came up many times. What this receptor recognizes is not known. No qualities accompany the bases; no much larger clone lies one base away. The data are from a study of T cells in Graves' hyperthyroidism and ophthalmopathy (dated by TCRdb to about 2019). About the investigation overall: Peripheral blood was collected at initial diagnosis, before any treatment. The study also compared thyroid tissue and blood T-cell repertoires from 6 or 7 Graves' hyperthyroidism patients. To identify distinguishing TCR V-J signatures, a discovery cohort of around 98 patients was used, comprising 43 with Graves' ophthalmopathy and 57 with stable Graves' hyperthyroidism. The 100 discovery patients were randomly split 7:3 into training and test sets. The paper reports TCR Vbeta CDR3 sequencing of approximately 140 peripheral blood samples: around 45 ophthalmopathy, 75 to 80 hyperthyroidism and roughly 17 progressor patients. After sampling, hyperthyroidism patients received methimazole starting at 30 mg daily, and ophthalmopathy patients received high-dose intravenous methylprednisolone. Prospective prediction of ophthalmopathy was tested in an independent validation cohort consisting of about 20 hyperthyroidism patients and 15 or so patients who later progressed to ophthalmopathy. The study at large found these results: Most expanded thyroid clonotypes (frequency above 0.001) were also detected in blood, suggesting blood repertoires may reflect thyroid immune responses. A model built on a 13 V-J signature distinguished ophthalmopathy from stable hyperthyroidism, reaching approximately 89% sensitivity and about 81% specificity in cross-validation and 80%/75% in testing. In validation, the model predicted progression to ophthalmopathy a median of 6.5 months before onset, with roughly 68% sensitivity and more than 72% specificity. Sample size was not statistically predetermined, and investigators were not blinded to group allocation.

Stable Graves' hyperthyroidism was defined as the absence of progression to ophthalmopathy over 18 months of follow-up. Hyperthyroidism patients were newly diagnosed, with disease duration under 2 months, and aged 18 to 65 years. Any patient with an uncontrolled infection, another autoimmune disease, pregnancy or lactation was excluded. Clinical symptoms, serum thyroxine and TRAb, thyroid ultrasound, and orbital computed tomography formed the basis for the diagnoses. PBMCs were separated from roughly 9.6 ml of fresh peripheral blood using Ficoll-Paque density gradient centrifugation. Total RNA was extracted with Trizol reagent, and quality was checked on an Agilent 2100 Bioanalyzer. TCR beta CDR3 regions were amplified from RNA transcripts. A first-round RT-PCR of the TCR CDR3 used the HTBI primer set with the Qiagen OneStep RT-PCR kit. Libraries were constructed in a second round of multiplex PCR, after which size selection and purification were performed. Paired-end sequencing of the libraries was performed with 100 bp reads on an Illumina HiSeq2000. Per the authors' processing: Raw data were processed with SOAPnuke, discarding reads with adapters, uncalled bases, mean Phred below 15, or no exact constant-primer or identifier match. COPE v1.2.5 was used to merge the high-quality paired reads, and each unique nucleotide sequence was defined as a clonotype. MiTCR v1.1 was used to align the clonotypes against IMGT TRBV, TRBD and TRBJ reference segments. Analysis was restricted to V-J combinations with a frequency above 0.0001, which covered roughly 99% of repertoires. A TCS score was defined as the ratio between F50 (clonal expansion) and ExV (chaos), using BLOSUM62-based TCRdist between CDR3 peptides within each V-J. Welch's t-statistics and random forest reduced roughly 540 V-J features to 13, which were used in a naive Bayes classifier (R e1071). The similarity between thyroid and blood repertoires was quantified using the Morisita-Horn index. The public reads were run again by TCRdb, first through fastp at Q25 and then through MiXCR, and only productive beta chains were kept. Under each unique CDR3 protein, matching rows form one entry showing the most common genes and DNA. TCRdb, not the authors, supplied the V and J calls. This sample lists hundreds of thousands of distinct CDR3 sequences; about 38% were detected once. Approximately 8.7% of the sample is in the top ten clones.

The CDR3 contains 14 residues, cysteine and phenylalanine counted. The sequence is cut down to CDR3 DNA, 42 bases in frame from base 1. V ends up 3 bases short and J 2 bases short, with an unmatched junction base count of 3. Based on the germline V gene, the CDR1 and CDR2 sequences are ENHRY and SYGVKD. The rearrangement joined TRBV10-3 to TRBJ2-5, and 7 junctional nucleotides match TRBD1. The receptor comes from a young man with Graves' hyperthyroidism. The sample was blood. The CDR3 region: CAISEPGQQETQYF. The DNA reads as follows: TGTGCCATCAGTGAACCGGGACAGCAAGAGACCCAGTACTTC.